Presented here are 16 T cell receptor beta chains from one specimen sequenced in a study of blood T cell repertoires in COVID-19. TCRdb's copy holds only in-frame clones and misses some; the assay was immunoSEQ multiplex PCR. Seen here are around 120,000 clones, roughly nine tenths observed once, and the top ten hold about 4%. The sequenced material came from peripheral blood. These TCRs come from a man aged 45-60 years with active COVID-19.

This chain connects TRBV18 to TRBJ1-1; 7 bases are a match to TRBD1. CDR3 length: 12 amino acids. J was trimmed by 10 bases and V by 2 bases; bases with no gene match: 4. Germline values: CDR1 KGHSH, CDR2 LQKENI. CDR3 sequence reads: CASSPAQGRAFF. CDR3 coding DNA: TGTGCCAGCTCACCAGCACAGGGGAGAGCTTTCTTT.

The chain couples TRBV29-1 to TRBJ1-4; the match to TRBD1 covers 7 bases. J was trimmed by 0 bases and V by 3 bases; bases with no gene match: 4. The V gene's germline CDR1 is SQVTM and CDR2 ANQGSEA. This CDR3 has 15 amino acids. The CDR3 here is CSVETGTATNEKLFF. In nucleotides, the CDR3 is TGCAGCGTTGAGACCGGGACAGCAACTAATGAAAAACTGTTTTTT.

The CDR3 DNA is TGTGCCACCAGTGGCTGGGGAGCGGGAGGCAACAATGAGCAGTTCTTC. Its translation: CATSGWGAGGNNEQFF. J is TRBJ2-1 and V is TRBV24-1; TRBD2 matches 9 bases. The CDR3 runs 16 residues. V lost 5 bases, J lost 5 bases, and 9 bases stayed unmatched. Germline V gene sequence: CDR1 KGHDR, CDR2 SFDVKD.

This clone was counted a single time. The gene calls are TRBV11-2 and TRBJ2-2; weak D call: TRBD2 (7 bases). This CDR3 comprises 15 residues. The ends were cut back, 5 bases at V and 7 bases at J, with 17 bases in the middle. Germline assignment: CDR1 SGHAT and CDR2 FQNNGV. CDR3 amino acids: CASSTTGGRVGELFF. DNA for the CDR3: TGTGCCAGCAGCACGACCGGGGGGCGGGTCGGGGAGCTGTTTTTT.

This chain connects TRBV3-1 (or the pseudogene TRBV3-2) to TRBJ2-6; 8 bases agree with TRBD1. The CDR3 consists of 18 residues. Germline values: CDR1 LGHDT, CDR2 YNNKEL (reference sequence). The junction had 8 bases not matched to a gene; V was cut back by 4 bases and J by 0 bases. CDR3 nucleotide sequence: TGTGCCAGCAGCCCCGGGACAGGTTGGGGCTCTGGGGCCAACGTCCTGACTTTC. Protein product: CASSPGTGWGSGANVLTF.

V and J are TRBV7-7 and TRBJ2-5, with D uncertain. Trimming stripped 0 bases from V and 7 bases from J, with 12 bases between. Germline V gives CDR1 SSHAT, CDR2 FNYEAQ (reference sequence). This CDR3 contains 14 residues. CDR3 sequence reads: CASSLATGGGTQYF. DNA of the CDR3: TGTGCCAGCAGCTTAGCCACCGGCGGTGGGACCCAGTACTTC.

The rearrangement joins TRBV2 to TRBJ2-2, with TRBD1 matching over 9 bases. The CDR3 totals 14 residues. V gave up 10 bases and J gave up 0 bases; unmatched junction bases: 3. Germline loops: CDR1 SNHLY, CDR2 FYNNEI. The CDR3 region is CATRQGANTGELFF. The DNA for the CDR3 is TGTGCCACAAGACAGGGGGCGAACACCGGGGAGCTGTTTTTT.

This clone was recorded only once. The chain couples TRBV29-1 to TRBJ2-6, with 9 bases fitting TRBD1. J was trimmed by 3 bases and V by 6 bases; bases with no gene match: 6. Germline lookup yields CDR1 SQVTM and CDR2 ANQGSEA. The CDR3 extends over 15 amino acids. The CDR3 sequence: CSVTGGYGGANVLTF. Written as DNA, the CDR3 is TGCAGCGTGACAGGGGGGTATGGTGGGGCCAACGTCCTGACTTTC.

The rearrangement joins TRBV24-1 to TRBJ2-7, with D perhaps matching TRBD2 (6 bases). There are 15 residues in the CDR3. Trimming took off 7 bases at V and 4 bases at J, with 19 bases between the two ends. Per germline, CDR1 KGHDR and CDR2 SFDVKD. The CDR3 bases are TGTGCCACCAGCCAGGGTCGGAGGGCCTGGTACGAGCAGTACGTC. Its protein product is CATSQGRRAWYEQYV.

This clone was recorded a few times. V gene TRBV2 combines with J gene TRBJ1-3; D is ambiguous. The CDR3 has 14 residues. V lost 6 bases and J lost 1, with 10 bases in between. Germline V lookup: CDR1 SNHLY, CDR2 FYNNEI. CDR3 amino acids: CASRNRGSGNTIYF. The CDR3 DNA is TGTGCCAGCAGGAACCGAGGATCTGGAAACACCATATATTTT.

This CDR3 reads CAWKVAVKNTGELFF. The CDR3 coding sequence is TGTGCCTGGAAGGTTGCGGTAAAGAACACCGGGGAGCTGTTTTTT. This chain uses TRBV30 with TRBJ2-2; D unclear. The germline V and J ends were trimmed by 4 bases and 1 base, with 13 bases remaining between them. Germline V gene lookup returns CDR1 GTSNPN and CDR2 SVGIG (reference sequence). CDR3 length equals 15 residues.

This chain uses TRBV5-5 with TRBJ2-5, with TRBD2 identical over 12 bases. With 4 bases clipped from V and 5 bases from J, the junction kept 9 bases outside the gene matches. CDR3 size: 16 residues. From germline, CDR1 is SGHKS and CDR2 YYEKEE (reference sequence). The CDR3 DNA is TGTGCCAGCAGCCCAAGACTAGCGGGGGCTGGGGAGACCCAGTACTTC. It codes for CASSPRLAGAGETQYF.

V gene TRBV25-1 combines with J gene TRBJ1-2; D unresolved. V dropped 1 base and J dropped 2 bases, with 2 bases sitting between them. The CDR3 runs to 12 residues. Germline-derived CDR1 and CDR2 are MGHDK and SYGVNS. The CDR3 sequence: CASSESNYGYTF. In nucleotides, the CDR3 is TGTGCCAGCAGTGAATCAAACTATGGCTACACCTTC.

This sequence joins TRBV5-1 and TRBJ1-2; no definite D call. Germline CDR1 SGHRS, CDR2 YFSETQ. The length of the CDR3 is 13 residues. Between the trimmed V and J ends, which lost 0 bases and 2 bases, there was a span of 5 bases. CDR3 bases: TGCGCCAGCAGCTTGGGGCAGAACTATGGCTACACCTTC. The encoded protein is CASSLGQNYGYTF.

The rearrangement joins TRBV7-2 to TRBJ1-1; D is uncertain. The CDR3 consists of 13 residues. CDR1 is SGHTA and CDR2 is FQGNSA in the germline V gene. Trimming removed 3 bases at V and 5 bases at J, with 10 bases between. The CDR3 DNA sequence: TGTGCCAGCAGCTTGGACGGAGGGACTGAAGCTTTCTTT. Translation: CASSLDGGTEAFF.

The rearrangement uses TRBV3-1 (or the pseudogene TRBV3-2) and TRBJ1-1; no definite D call. The V gene lost 4 bases and the J gene lost 7 bases, with 13 bases spanning the gap. The CDR3 has 13 residues. Germline values: CDR1 LGHDT, CDR2 YNNKEL (reference sequence). CDR3 residues: CASSRGRHFEAFF. The DNA of the CDR3 is TGTGCCAGCAGCCGCGGGAGACACTTTGAAGCTTTCTTT.